This T cell receptor (beta chain) emerged from a study of blood T cell repertoires in COVID-19. The V segment lost 3 bases and the J segment 3 bases; nucleotides outside the gene matches: 4. The CDR3 sequence is 14 residues long. Germline assignment: CDR1 LNHDA and CDR2 SQIVND (reference sequence). Only in-frame clones appear in the TCRdb table, and some are missing; sequencing was by immunoSEQ multiplex PCR. This repertoire shows about 330,000 clones, under 95% found once; its top ten account for less than 20%. Recovered participants had two consecutive negative NP/OP PCR tests, healthcare professional clearance, or symptom resolution.

This clonotype originated in a woman between 25 and 40 years old who had recovered from COVID-19. Sequenced: PBMCs or T cells enriched from blood (not recorded which). V and J are TRBV19 and TRBJ1-2; the match to TRBD1 covers 7 bases. CDR3 DNA: TGTGCCAGTAGTATCGGGACAGCGTACTATGGCTACACCTTC. It yields the protein CASSIGTAYYGYTF.